One and the same sample provided the 7 T cell receptor beta chains below, sequenced in a study of blood T cell repertoires in COVID-19. Profiling relied on immunoSEQ multiplex PCR, and the TCRdb table lists in-frame clones only, not all of them. In the table there are around 100,000 clones, nearly 90% of which are singletons. The sequencing sample was made of peripheral blood. These receptors originate from a man in his fifties in a cohort sampled during active COVID-19.

V is TRBV19 and J is TRBJ1-6; tentatively, D is TRBD1 (5 bases). CDR1 is LNHDA and CDR2 is SQIVND in the germline V gene (reference sequence). The CDR3 sequence is 13 residues long. V was cut by 5 bases and J by 9 bases, with 11 bases left in between. CDR3 loop: CASSSRGSSPLHF. The CDR3, as DNA: TGTGCCAGTAGTTCAAGGGGTAGTTCACCCCTCCACTTT. Drawing the rest from reference TRBV19 and TRBJ1-6, the complete variable domain is DGGITQSPKYLFRKEGQNVTLSCEQNLNHDAMYWYRQDPGQGLRLIYYSQIVNDFQKGDIAEGYSVSREKKESFPLTVTSAQKNPTAFYLCASSSRGSSPLHFGNGTRLTVT.

The chain combines TRBV4-2 with TRBJ1-5, with D maybe TRBD1 (6 bases). The CDR3 consists of 15 residues. Between the trimmed V and J ends, which lost 1 base and 2 bases, there was a span of 9 bases. The germline CDR1 and CDR2 sequences are LGHNA and YNFKEQ. CDR3 nucleotides: TGTGCCAGCAGCCAAGGGGGGCCGGGCAATCAGCCCCAGCATTTT. Protein sequence: CASSQGGPGNQPQHF.

This clone has just one count. The V and J genes are TRBV6-2 or TRBV6-3 and TRBJ2-7, with D possibly being TRBD1 (5 bases). V lost 5 bases to trimming and J lost 0 bases, with 17 bases between them. The germline CDR1 and CDR2 sequences are MNHEY and SVGEGT. The CDR3 loop spans 16 amino acids. The CDR3 is CASSTDRQRASYEQYF. The CDR3 DNA reads as TGTGCCAGCAGTACGGACCGACAGCGTGCCTCCTACGAGCAGTACTTC.

The chain carries TRBV3-1 (or the pseudogene TRBV3-2) and TRBJ1-2; 8 bases agree with TRBD1. V gave up 2 bases and J gave up 8 bases; unmatched junction bases: 7. CDR1 and CDR2 from the germline V gene are LGHDT and YNNKEL (reference sequence). CDR3 length equals 14 residues. The CDR3 sequence is CASSQYFQGAGYTF. The DNA of the CDR3 is TGTGCCAGCAGCCAATACTTCCAGGGGGCCGGCTACACCTTC.

This clone has just a few counts. V gene TRBV10-1 combines with J gene TRBJ2-1; the D gene is possibly TRBD2 (5 bases). This CDR3 comprises 14 residues. In germline, CDR1 is WNHNN, CDR2 SYGVQD (reference sequence). Trimming stripped 2 bases from V and 7 bases from J, with 12 bases between. The CDR3 coding sequence is TGCGCCAGCAGTGAGAGTGTTCGGGGTAATGAGCAGTTCTTC. Its protein product is CASSESVRGNEQFF.

This chain connects TRBV29-1 to TRBJ2-7; D remains unclear. V was pared by 4 bases and J by 5 bases, with 9 bases between. This CDR3 region has 11 residues. Germline CDR1 SQVTM, CDR2 ANQGSEA. The CDR3 sequence: CSVVAVHEQYF. The CDR3 nucleotides read TGCAGCGTTGTGGCAGTCCACGAGCAGTACTTC.

The chain has TRBV11-2 and TRBJ2-5; D might be TRBD2 (6 bases). The CDR3 has 14 residues. V was pared by 2 bases and J by 1 base, with 8 bases between. CDR1 and CDR2 (germline): SGHAT, FQNNGV. The CDR3 nucleotides are TGTGCCAGCAGCTTATTAGCGGCCCAAGAGACCCAGTACTTC. It codes for CASSLLAAQETQYF.